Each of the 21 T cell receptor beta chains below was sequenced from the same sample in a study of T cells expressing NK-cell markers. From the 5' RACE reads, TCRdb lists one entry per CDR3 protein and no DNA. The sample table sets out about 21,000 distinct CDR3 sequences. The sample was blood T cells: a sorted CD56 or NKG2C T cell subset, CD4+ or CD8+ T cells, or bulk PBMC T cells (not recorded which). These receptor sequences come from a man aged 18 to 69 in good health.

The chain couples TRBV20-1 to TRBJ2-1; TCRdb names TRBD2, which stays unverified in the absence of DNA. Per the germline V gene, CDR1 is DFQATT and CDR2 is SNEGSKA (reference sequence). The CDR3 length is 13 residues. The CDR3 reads CSALGLALDEQFF.

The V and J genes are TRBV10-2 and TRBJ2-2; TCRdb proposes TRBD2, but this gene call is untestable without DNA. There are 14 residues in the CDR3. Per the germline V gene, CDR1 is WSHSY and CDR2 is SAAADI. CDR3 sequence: CASSSGGDTGELFF.

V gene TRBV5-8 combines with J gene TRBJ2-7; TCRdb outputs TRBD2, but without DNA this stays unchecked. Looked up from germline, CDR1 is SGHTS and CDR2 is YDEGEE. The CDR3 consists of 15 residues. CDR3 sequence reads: CASSLGAGEGDEQYF. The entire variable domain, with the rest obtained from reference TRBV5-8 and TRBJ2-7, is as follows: EAGVTQSPTHLIKTRGQQATLRCSPISGHTSVYWYQQALGLGLQFLLWYDEGEERNRGNFPPRFSGRQFPNYSSELNVNALELEDSALYLCASSLGAGEGDEQYFGPGTRLTVT.

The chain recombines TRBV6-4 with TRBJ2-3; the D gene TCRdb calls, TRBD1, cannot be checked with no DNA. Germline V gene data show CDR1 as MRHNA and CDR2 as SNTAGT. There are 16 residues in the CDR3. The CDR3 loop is CASSDSGGSSTDTQYF.

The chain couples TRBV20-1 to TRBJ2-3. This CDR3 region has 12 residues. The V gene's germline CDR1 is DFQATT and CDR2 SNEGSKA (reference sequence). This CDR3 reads CSAIGVTDTQYF.

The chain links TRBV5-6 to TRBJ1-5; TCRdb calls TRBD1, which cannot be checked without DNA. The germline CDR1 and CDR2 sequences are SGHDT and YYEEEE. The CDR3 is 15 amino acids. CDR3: CASSRGHHSNQPQHF.

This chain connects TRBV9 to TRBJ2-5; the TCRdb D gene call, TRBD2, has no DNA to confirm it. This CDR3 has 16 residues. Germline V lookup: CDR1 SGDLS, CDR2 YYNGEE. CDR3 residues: CASSVGGWRASETQYF.

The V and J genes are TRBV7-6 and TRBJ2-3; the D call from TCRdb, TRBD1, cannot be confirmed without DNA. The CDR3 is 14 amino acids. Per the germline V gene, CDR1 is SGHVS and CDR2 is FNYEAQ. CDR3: CASSLKAPTDTQYF.

This CDR3 is CASKQLAGLDTQYF. The rearrangement uses TRBV19 and TRBJ2-3; TCRdb picks TRBD2, but there is no DNA to check that call. The germline CDR1 and CDR2 sequences are LNHDA and SQIVND (reference sequence). This CDR3 has 14 amino acids.

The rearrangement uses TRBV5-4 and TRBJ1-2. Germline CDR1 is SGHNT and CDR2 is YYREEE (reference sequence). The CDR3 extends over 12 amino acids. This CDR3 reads CASSGMGYGYTF.

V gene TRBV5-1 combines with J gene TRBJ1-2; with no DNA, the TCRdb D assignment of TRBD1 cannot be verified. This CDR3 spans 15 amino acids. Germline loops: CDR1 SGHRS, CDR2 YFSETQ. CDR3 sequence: CASSQGQLRSYGYTF.

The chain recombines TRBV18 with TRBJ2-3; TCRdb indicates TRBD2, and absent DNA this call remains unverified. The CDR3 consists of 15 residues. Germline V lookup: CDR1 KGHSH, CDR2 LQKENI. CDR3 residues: CASSPPALVTDTQYF.

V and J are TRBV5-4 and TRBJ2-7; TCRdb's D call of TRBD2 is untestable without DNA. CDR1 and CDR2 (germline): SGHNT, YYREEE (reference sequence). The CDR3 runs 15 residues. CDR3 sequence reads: CASSFGGGPSYEQYF.

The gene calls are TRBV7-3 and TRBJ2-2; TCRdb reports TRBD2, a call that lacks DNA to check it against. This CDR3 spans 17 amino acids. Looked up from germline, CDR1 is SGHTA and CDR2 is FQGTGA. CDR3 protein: CASSLTGGGRASGELFF.

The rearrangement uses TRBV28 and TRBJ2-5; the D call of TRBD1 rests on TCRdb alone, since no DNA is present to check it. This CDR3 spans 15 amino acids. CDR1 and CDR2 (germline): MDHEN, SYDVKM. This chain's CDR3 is CASSARDNFWETQYF.

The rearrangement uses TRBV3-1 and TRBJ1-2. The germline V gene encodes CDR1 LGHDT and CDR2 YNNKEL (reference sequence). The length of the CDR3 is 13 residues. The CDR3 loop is CASSQAQGYGYTF.

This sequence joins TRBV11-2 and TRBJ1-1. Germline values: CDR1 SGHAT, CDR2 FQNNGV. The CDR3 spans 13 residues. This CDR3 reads CASSVDRNTEAFF. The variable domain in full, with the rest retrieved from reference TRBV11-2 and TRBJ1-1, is EAGVAQSPRYKIIEKRQSVAFWCNPISGHATLYWYQQILGQGPKLLIQFQNNGVVDDSQLPKDRFSAERLKGVDSTLKIQPAKLEDSAVYLCASSVDRNTEAFFGQGTRLTVV.

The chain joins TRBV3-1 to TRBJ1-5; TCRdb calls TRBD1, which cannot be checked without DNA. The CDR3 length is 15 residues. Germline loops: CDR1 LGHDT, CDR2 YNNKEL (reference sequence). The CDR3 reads CASSQDFHPGEPQHF.

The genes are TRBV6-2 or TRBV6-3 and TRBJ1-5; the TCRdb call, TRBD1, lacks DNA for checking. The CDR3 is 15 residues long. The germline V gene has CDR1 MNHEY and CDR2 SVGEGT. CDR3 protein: CASRTGGNSNQPQHF.

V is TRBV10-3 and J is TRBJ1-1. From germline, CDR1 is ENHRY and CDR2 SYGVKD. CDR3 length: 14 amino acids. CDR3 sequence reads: CAISEGGMNTEAFF.

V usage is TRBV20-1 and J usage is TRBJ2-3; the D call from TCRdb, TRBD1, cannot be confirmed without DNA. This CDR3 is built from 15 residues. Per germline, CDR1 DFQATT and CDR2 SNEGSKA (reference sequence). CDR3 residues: CSARDPVRGTDTQYF.